Presented here are 25 T cell receptor beta chains from one specimen sequenced in a study of blood T cell repertoires in COVID-19. Produced via immunoSEQ multiplex PCR; TCRdb's table is partial and in-frame only. The data show a few hundred thousand clones, around 84% seen once. Material: PBMCs or T cells enriched from blood (not recorded which). The receptors were sampled from a woman in her forties with acute COVID-19.

The V and J genes are TRBV6-5 and TRBJ1-1; D not resolved. The CDR3 is made up of 13 amino acids. Germline CDR1 MNHEY, CDR2 SVGAGI. DNA of the CDR3: TGTGCGTCACAAAGAGAGCGTATCACTGAAGCTTTCTTT. Protein: CASQRERITEAFF.

Only a few counts were recorded for this clone. This rearrangement joins TRBV19 to TRBJ1-4; the D gene is possibly TRBD1 (6 bases). The germline CDR1 and CDR2 sequences are LNHDA and SQIVND (reference sequence). The germline V and J ends were trimmed by 1 base and 7 bases, with 16 bases remaining between them. The CDR3 contains 16 residues. The chain's CDR3 is CASSIVQGWRGEKLFF. Here the CDR3 DNA reads TGTGCCAGTAGTATAGTCCAGGGGTGGAGAGGTGAAAAACTGTTTTTT.

This clone was found a few times. This chain uses TRBV7-9 with TRBJ1-2; D not resolved. CDR3 length: 14 residues. Germline CDR1 and CDR2: SEHNR and FQNEAQ (reference sequence). V was shortened by 1 base and J by 7 bases, with 13 bases between the two germline ends. CDR3 sequence: CASSLGGSFGGYTF. CDR3 sequence (DNA): TGTGCCAGCAGCTTAGGCGGCAGCTTCGGTGGCTACACCTTC.

This clone was picked up one time. The chain employs TRBV30 and TRBJ1-5; D gene ambiguous. The CDR3 has 13 residues. The V gene lost 1 base and the J gene lost 4 bases, with 8 bases spanning the gap. Germline CDR1 is GTSNPN and CDR2 is SVGIG (reference sequence). The CDR3 DNA reads as TGTGCCTGGAGTGCTGGGGAGAATCAGCCCCAGCATTTT. The encoded protein is CAWSAGENQPQHF.

The chain joins TRBV5-4 to TRBJ1-2; TRBD1 aligns across 8 bases. CDR1 is SGHNT, CDR2 YYREEE, per germline (reference sequence). The CDR3 extends over 13 amino acids. The V gene end was trimmed by 5 bases and the J gene end by 7 bases; junction bases not matched to a gene: 7. The CDR3 DNA follows: TGTGCCAGCAGTTGGACAGGGATTCCTGGCTACACCTTC. It encodes CASSWTGIPGYTF.

V gene TRBV24-1 combines with J gene TRBJ1-2; D not certain. The CDR3 spans 13 residues. With 1 base removed from V and 8 bases from J, the gap between germline ends came to 10 bases. Germline V CDR1 and CDR2: KGHDR, SFDVKD. The CDR3: CATSDFGSQGYTF. CDR3 coding DNA: TGTGCCACCAGTGATTTTGGCAGTCAAGGCTACACCTTC.

The chain is built from TRBV5-1 and TRBJ1-4, with D unclear. CDR1 SGHRS and CDR2 YFSETQ come from the germline V gene. This CDR3 region has 14 residues. The ends were cut back, 7 bases at V and 5 bases at J, with 15 bases in the middle. CDR3 nucleotide sequence: TGCGCCAGCCGGCCGGGGTTTATGAATGAAAAACTGTTTTTT. It encodes CASRPGFMNEKLFF.

In this sample, this clone turned up a few times. The J gene is TRBJ1-2, the V gene TRBV18; D ambiguous. With 0 bases removed from V and 4 bases from J, the gap between germline ends came to 18 bases. This CDR3 region has 17 residues. Germline lookup yields CDR1 KGHSH and CDR2 LQKENI. The DNA for the CDR3 is TGTGCCAGCTCACCACCGATTACTTCGAGTGAGGGCTATGGCTACACCTTC. It encodes CASSPPITSSEGYGYTF.

The J gene is TRBJ1-2, the V gene TRBV10-3, with a tentative D call TRBD1 (5 bases). Germline loops: CDR1 ENHRY, CDR2 SYGVKD. This CDR3 spans 13 amino acids. Trimming cost V 0 bases and J 5 bases, with 7 bases left between them. CDR3 loop: CAISESKGYGYTF. CDR3 nucleotide sequence: TGTGCCATCAGTGAGTCAAAGGGGTATGGCTACACCTTC.

The J gene is TRBJ2-7, the V gene TRBV27, with 12 bases lining up with TRBD1. The CDR3 is 12 amino acids. Germline V gene data show CDR1 as MNHEY and CDR2 as SMNVEV (reference sequence). The V and J ends lost 8 bases and 6 bases, in that order; junction bases with no gene match: 2. This CDR3 reads CASGTGGGEQYF. CDR3 sequence (DNA): TGTGCCAGCGGGACAGGGGGCGGCGAGCAGTACTTC.

The chain combines TRBV14 with TRBJ1-1; no clear D. CDR1 and CDR2 (germline): SGHDN, FVKESK. The CDR3 is 15 residues long. V was cut by 0 bases and J by 1 base, with 9 bases left in between. As DNA, the CDR3 is TGTGCCAGCAGCCAAGATTGGAGACCGAACACTGAAGCTTTCTTT. Amino acid sequence: CASSQDWRPNTEAFF.

This sequence joins TRBV19 and TRBJ1-1, with D uncertain. The ends were cut back, 7 bases at V and 0 bases at J, with 12 bases in the middle. This CDR3 has 14 amino acids. Germline V gene data show CDR1 as LNHDA and CDR2 as SQIVND (reference sequence). The CDR3 DNA sequence: TGTGCCAGTATATCCCCCGGTGTGAACACTGAAGCTTTCTTT. As protein: CASISPGVNTEAFF.

As regards this clone: Other DNA variants within this sample encode the same CDR3. The V gene is TRBV19, the J gene TRBJ2-7; TRBD2 matches 9 bases. Looked up from germline, CDR1 is LNHDA and CDR2 is SQIVND (reference sequence). The CDR3 contains 14 residues. V lost 3 bases to trimming and J lost 4 bases; unmatched junction nucleotides: 4. CDR3 sequence reads: CASSIPGLAYEQYF. The DNA of the CDR3 is TGTGCCAGTAGTATTCCGGGACTAGCTTACGAGCAGTACTTC.

V and J are TRBV4-3 and TRBJ1-1; D uncertain. Germline V lookup: CDR1 LGHNA, CDR2 YSLEER. The V gene lost 0 bases and the J gene lost 1 base, with 9 bases spanning the gap. The CDR3 is 15 residues long. The CDR3 sequence: CASSQDQQPNTEAFF. CDR3 sequence (DNA): TGCGCCAGCAGCCAAGACCAACAGCCGAACACTGAAGCTTTCTTT.

V usage is TRBV2 and J usage is TRBJ1-1; D perhaps matches TRBD1 (5 bases). Trimming cost V 0 bases and J 4 bases, with 18 bases left between them. This CDR3 spans 17 amino acids. Looked up from germline, CDR1 is SNHLY and CDR2 is FYNNEI. The CDR3 nucleotides read TGTGCCAGCAGTGAAGCGTACGCCAGGGTCAGTAGCACTGAAGCTTTCTTT. This gives the protein CASSEAYARVSSTEAFF.

The count of this clone is one. In DNA form, the CDR3 reads TGTGCCAGCTCCCCGCGGGGGGCCACAGATACGCAGTATTTT. Protein sequence: CASSPRGATDTQYF. V is TRBV18 and J is TRBJ2-3, with TRBD2 matching 8 bases. Trimming took 6 bases from V and 2 from J; bases not matched to a gene: 4. The germline gives CDR1 KGHSH, CDR2 LQKENI. This CDR3 comprises 14 residues.

The rearrangement joins TRBV7-9 to TRBJ1-2, with 10 positions matching TRBD1. Germline V gene data show CDR1 as SEHNR and CDR2 as FQNEAQ (reference sequence). Unmatched junction bases numbered 4, after V lost 5 bases and J lost 4 bases. The CDR3 length is 14 residues. The chain's CDR3 is CASSLGQGTYGYTF. The CDR3, as DNA: TGTGCCAGCAGCCTGGGACAGGGGACCTATGGCTACACCTTC.

This chain uses TRBV6-5 with TRBJ1-2; a weak D match, TRBD1 (5 bases). From germline, CDR1 is MNHEY and CDR2 SVGAGI. This CDR3 comprises 13 residues. The V and J ends lost 5 bases and 2 bases respectively, with 9 bases between them. The DNA of the CDR3 is TGTGCCAGCAGTAAGGGACTGAACTATGGCTACACCTTC. Translating gives CASSKGLNYGYTF.

This chain connects TRBV4-3 to TRBJ1-1; no clear D. Trimming removed 1 base from V and 11 bases from J, with 17 bases in between. Germline loops: CDR1 LGHNA, CDR2 YSLEER. The CDR3 extends over 14 amino acids. In nucleotides, the CDR3 is TGCGCCAGCAGCCAAGGGGAGGGTATACCTAGGGCTTTCTTT. The encoded protein is CASSQGEGIPRAFF.

J is TRBJ2-7 and V is TRBV6-5, with 7 bases matching TRBD1. With V trimmed by 0 bases and J by 5 bases, 4 bases remained unmatched. Germline CDR1 and CDR2: MNHEY and SVGAGI. The CDR3 totals 14 residues. The CDR3 reads CASSYSRGLHEQYF. The CDR3 DNA reads TGTGCCAGCAGTTACTCGAGGGGGCTCCACGAGCAGTACTTC.

As for this clone: Other nucleotide sequences in the sample specify the same CDR3. The rearrangement uses TRBV9 and TRBJ1-1; tentative D call: TRBD1 (6 bases). CDR1 is SGDLS, CDR2 YYNGEE, per germline. This CDR3 comprises 15 residues. With 8 bases removed from V and 0 bases from J, the gap between germline ends came to 17 bases. The CDR3 loop reads CASSPPGGLNTEAFF. CDR3 nucleotides: TGTGCCAGTAGCCCTCCCGGGGGGCTGAACACTGAAGCTTTCTTT. Full variable domain (remainder filled in from reference TRBV9 and TRBJ1-1): DSGVTQTPKHLITATGQRVTLRCSPRSGDLSVYWYQQSLDQGLQFLIQYYNGEERAKGNILERFSAQQFPDLHSELNLSSLELGDSALYFCASSPPGGLNTEAFFGQGTRLTVV.

V usage is TRBV5-8 and J usage is TRBJ2-3; 14 nucleotides match TRBD2. This CDR3 has 17 amino acids. Unmatched junction bases numbered 4, after V lost 4 bases and J lost 0 bases. Germline CDR1 and CDR2: SGHTS and YDEGEE. CDR3 in DNA: TGTGCCAGCAGCCAAGGACTAGCGGGAGGTAGCACAGATACGCAGTATTTT. Translated, it gives CASSQGLAGGSTDTQYF.

The chain has TRBV27 and TRBJ1-6, with 9 bases fitting TRBD1. V shed 0 bases and J 13 bases; nucleotides not matched to a gene: 7. Germline V gene data show CDR1 as MNHEY and CDR2 as SMNVEV (reference sequence). This CDR3 region has 15 residues. CDR3 loop: CASSLSGTGIIPLHF. The CDR3 DNA is TGTGCCAGCAGTTTATCCGGGACAGGGATAATTCCCCTCCACTTT.

The chain is built from TRBV5-6 and TRBJ1-3; D is perhaps TRBD1 (5 bases). Between the trimmed V and J ends, which lost 0 bases and 2 bases, there was a span of 9 bases. CDR3 size: 15 residues. Per the germline V gene, CDR1 is SGHDT and CDR2 is YYEEEE. Here the CDR3 reads CASSLGRATGNTIYF. The CDR3 nucleotides are TGTGCCAGCAGCTTGGGCAGGGCCACTGGAAACACCATATATTTT.

This rearrangement joins TRBV7-6 to TRBJ2-7; TRBD1 agrees at 7 bases. The germline V gene has CDR1 SGHVS and CDR2 FNYEAQ. The V segment lost 0 bases and the J segment 2 bases; nucleotides outside the gene matches: 4. This CDR3 has 15 residues. For the CDR3, the DNA is TGTGCCAGCAGCTTAGCTCCGGGACAGCCCTACGAGCAGTACTTC. It yields the protein CASSLAPGQPYEQYF.